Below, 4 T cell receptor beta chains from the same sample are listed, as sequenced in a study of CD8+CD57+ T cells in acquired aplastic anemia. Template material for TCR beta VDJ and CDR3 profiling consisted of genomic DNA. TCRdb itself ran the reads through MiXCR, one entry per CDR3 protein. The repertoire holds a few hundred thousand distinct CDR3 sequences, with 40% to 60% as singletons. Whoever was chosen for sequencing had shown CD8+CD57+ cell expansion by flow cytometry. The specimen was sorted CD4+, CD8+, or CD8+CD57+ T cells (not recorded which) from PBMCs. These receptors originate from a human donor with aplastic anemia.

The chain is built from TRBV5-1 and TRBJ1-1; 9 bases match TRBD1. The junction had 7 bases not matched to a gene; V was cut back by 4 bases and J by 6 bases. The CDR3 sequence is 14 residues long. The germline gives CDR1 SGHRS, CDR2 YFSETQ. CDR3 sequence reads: CASSPGTGRPEAFF. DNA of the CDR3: TGCGCCAGCAGCCCCGGGACAGGGAGACCTGAAGCTTTCTTT.

CDR3 residues: CATSRDWSLGQGLEQYF. The CDR3 nucleotides are TGTGCCACCAGCAGAGATTGGTCGTTGGGACAGGGGTTGGAGCAGTACTTC. The chain uses TRBV15 and TRBJ2-7; 10 positions match TRBD1. Germline V gene data show CDR1 as LNHNV and CDR2 as YYDKDF (reference sequence). The CDR3 is 17 amino acids. V lost 0 bases to trimming and J lost 7 bases; unmatched junction nucleotides: 12.

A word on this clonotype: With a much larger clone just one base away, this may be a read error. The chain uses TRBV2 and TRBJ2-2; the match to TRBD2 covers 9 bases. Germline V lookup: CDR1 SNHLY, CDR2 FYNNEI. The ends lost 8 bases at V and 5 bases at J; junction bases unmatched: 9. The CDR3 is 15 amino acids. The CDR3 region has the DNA TGTGCCAGCTGCCGGACTAGCGAGCGGACCGGGGAGCTGTTTTTT. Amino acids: CASCRTSERTGELFF.

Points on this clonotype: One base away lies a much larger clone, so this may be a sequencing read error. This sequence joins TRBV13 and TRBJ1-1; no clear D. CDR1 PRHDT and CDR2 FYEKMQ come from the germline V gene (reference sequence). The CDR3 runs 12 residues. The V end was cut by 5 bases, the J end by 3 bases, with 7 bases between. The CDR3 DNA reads TGTGCCAGCAGCAGGGAGGACACTGAAGCTTTCTTT. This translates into CASSREDTEAFF.